This T cell receptor beta chain was recovered during a study of blood T cell repertoires in COVID-19 (dated by TCRdb to 2020 to 2021). A note on the overall study: The collaborator samples originated in the United States, Italy and Spain and spanned the acute and convalescent phases of COVID-19. A freely available public database, intended as a resource for researchers studying the immune response to SARS-CoV-2, is where the repertoires were released. The sample metadata nearly always contained a de-identified subject ID, COVID-19 status, age in years and sex. The prospective study material was composed of cDNA or gDNA derived from T cells, B-cell-depleted T cells, or PBMCs. Where available, HLA class I and class II types were taken from metadata supplied by the sample provider and were not determined by assay-based typing. Deeply sampled blood TCRbeta repertoires from subjects exposed to, actively infected with, or recovered from COVID-19 were included in the dataset. The samples were drawn from the first 160 participants of the ongoing ImmuneRACE study and from 950 to 1,500 subjects provided by 6 global collaborators. Findings and caveats that apply to the study as a whole: The amount of clinical and demographic metadata varied by source and participant and was provided uncurated.

The CDR3 runs 15 residues from the cysteine to the phenylalanine. This entry keeps only the CDR3 DNA: 45 bases, framed from base 1. The germline V gene (reference sequence) yields LNHDA for CDR1 and SQIVND for CDR2. Trimming costs V 5 bases and J 5 bases, and their ends lie 18 bases apart. TCRbeta CDR3 regions were amplified from genomic DNA using the immunoSEQ Assay, a bias-controlled multiplex PCR. The study's own analysis went as follows. The number of nucleated cells in each sample was estimated from the amplification of reference gene primers within the assay. Sequence reads were collapsed and filtered to measure the absolute abundance of every unique TCRbeta CDR3 rearrangement. For each sample, productive Simpson clonality was calculated as the square root of Simpson's diversity index across productive rearrangements. TCRdb took this table from immuneACCESS and kept in-frame rearrangements with V and J called. Such tables lack part of the clones; where checked against another copy, unresolved V genes explain under half of the gap, and the rest is unexplained. V and J calls and clone size are as listed in that table; D and trimming were resolved from the DNA. For this sample the table gives over 100,000 clones, of which about four fifths were detected only once. Jointly, the top ten make up around 8% of the sample.

Whole blood was collected in K2EDTA tubes by collaborating institutions according to the institutions' own protocols. For TCRbeta analysis, collaborators shipped samples as frozen whole blood, isolated PBMCs, or DNA extracted from either of those sample types. Concerning this clone: What this receptor recognizes is not known. One base away there is no much larger clone; base qualities are not given.

Sequencing was performed on peripheral blood. The sequence joins TRBV19 to TRBJ1-1; the D gene assignment is ambiguous. The sequence came from a woman aged 55-70 years with active or convalescent COVID-19. The sequence in DNA is TGTGCCAGTAGTCCCCGGACTCCCGGCTATACTGAAGCTTTCTTT. Translated, this gives CASSPRTPGYTEAFF.